The 23 T cell receptor beta chains presented below share a single source sample, sequenced in a study of T-cell reconstitution after alpha-beta-depleted transplantation in children. Using unique molecular identifiers, the investigators prepared the TCRbeta library. One entry per CDR3 protein, called by TCRdb with MiXCR from the PCR reads. The sample includes a few hundred thousand distinct CDR3 sequences, around 12% of them seen just once. The specimen was PBMCs from the stem cell graft donor, collected from the stem cell graft. These receptors all stem from a human donor who donated a stem cell graft to a child with combined immunodeficiency.

The chain's CDR3 is CSASAVMNTEAFF. Here the CDR3 DNA reads TGCAGTGCTAGTGCAGTGATGAACACTGAAGCTTTCTTT. This sequence joins TRBV20-1 and TRBJ1-1; D ambiguous. V was pared by 3 bases and J by 0 bases, with 8 bases between. The CDR3 has 13 residues. Germline CDR1 reads DFQATT; CDR2 reads SNEGSKA (reference sequence).

This clonotype was observed many times. The V and J genes are TRBV7-8 and TRBJ1-5; D is unresolved. This CDR3 has 14 residues. The germline V gene encodes CDR1 SGHVS and CDR2 FQNEAQ. Trimming took 4 bases from V and 0 from J, leaving 7 bases between them. CDR3 sequence reads: CASSSGSSNQPQHF. The CDR3 bases are TGTGCCAGCAGCTCAGGATCTAGCAATCAGCCCCAGCATTTT.

A few counts support this clonotype. The chain is built from TRBV6-1 and TRBJ2-7; 10 positions agree with TRBD1. Germline lookup yields CDR1 MNHNS and CDR2 SASEGT. Trimming removed 6 bases from V and 12 bases from J; junction bases left unmatched: 17. CDR3 length equals 15 residues. CDR3 sequence reads: CASSQSGTGAWRWYF. DNA of the CDR3: TGTGCCAGCAGCCAATCCGGGACAGGGGCCTGGCGGTGGTACTTC.

CDR3 protein: CASSYSAGSSYEQYF. The CDR3, as DNA: TGTGCCAGCAGTTACTCGGCAGGGAGCTCCTACGAGCAGTACTTC. The chain joins TRBV6-5 to TRBJ2-7; D could derive from TRBD1 or TRBD2 (5 bases each). The CDR3 extends over 15 amino acids. Germline CDR1 is MNHEY and CDR2 is SVGAGI. Trimming removed 0 bases from V and 0 bases from J, with 9 bases in between.

This clonotype was seen ten or more times. This sequence joins TRBV20-1 and TRBJ2-5; D may be TRBD1 or TRBD2 (5 bases each). Germline assignment: CDR1 DFQATT and CDR2 SNEGSKA (reference sequence). The length of the CDR3 is 13 residues. V was trimmed by 3 bases and J by 4 bases, leaving 12 bases between them. CDR3 sequence reads: CSASKAGRETQYF. The CDR3 DNA follows: TGCAGTGCTAGTAAGGCAGGGAGAGAGACCCAGTACTTC.

The chain has TRBV9 and TRBJ2-7; TRBD1 aligns across 7 bases. The J segment lost 6 bases and the V segment lost 0 bases, leaving 6 bases of the junction unmatched. Germline V gene data show CDR1 as SGDLS and CDR2 as YYNGEE. CDR3 length: 14 amino acids. CDR3 DNA: TGTGCCAGCAGCGTAGCGACAGGGATCGGCGAGCAGTACTTC. This sequence encodes CASSVATGIGEQYF. The complete variable domain, with remaining parts taken from reference TRBV9 and TRBJ2-7, reads DSGVTQTPKHLITATGQRVTLRCSPRSGDLSVYWYQQSLDQGLQFLIQYYNGEERAKGNILERFSAQQFPDLHSELNLSSLELGDSALYFCASSVATGIGEQYFGPGTRLTVT.

This clonotype showed up just a few times. The chain is built from TRBV5-5 and TRBJ1-2, with no clear D. Deletions cut 3 bases from V and 1 base from J, with 10 bases between. The CDR3 consists of 14 residues. The germline CDR1 and CDR2 sequences are SGHKS and YYEKEE (reference sequence). CDR3 residues: CASSSGPDNYGYTF. DNA of the CDR3: TGTGCCAGCAGCTCTGGACCAGATAACTATGGCTACACCTTC.

This chain uses TRBV7-9 with TRBJ2-5; TRBD1 might be the D (6 bases). CDR1 is SEHNR and CDR2 is FQNEAQ in the germline V gene (reference sequence). The V end lost 3 bases, the J end lost 1 base, and 15 bases lay between the germline ends. The CDR3 contains 16 residues. CDR3 residues: CASSLGHSSRQETQYF. The CDR3 region has the DNA TGTGCCAGCAGCTTGGGACACTCTTCCCGCCAAGAGACCCAGTACTTC.

V gene TRBV10-3 combines with J gene TRBJ2-3; D not resolved. The V gene's germline CDR1 is ENHRY and CDR2 SYGVKD. This CDR3 contains 12 residues. The CDR3 sequence is CALGPPTDTQYF. CDR3 DNA: TGTGCTCTGGGCCCACCCACAGATACGCAGTATTTT.

This clonotype came up many times. The chain couples TRBV29-1 to TRBJ2-5, with D perhaps TRBD1 (5 bases). The V and J ends lost 1 base and 2 bases respectively, with 14 bases between them. Germline V gene lookup returns CDR1 SQVTM and CDR2 ANQGSEA. This CDR3 has 15 amino acids. The CDR3 coding sequence is TGCAGCGTTGAAGGGGGCAGGGCAGGGCAAGAGACCCAGTACTTC. It specifies CSVEGGRAGQETQYF. Full variable domain (rest looked up from reference TRBV29-1 and TRBJ2-5): SAVISQKPSRDICQRGTSLTIQCQVDSQVTMMFWYRQQPGQSLTLIATANQGSEATYESGFVIDKFPISRPNLTFSTLTVSNMSPEDSSIYLCSVEGGRAGQETQYFGPGTRLLVL.

This clonotype was observed a few times. V is TRBV7-7 and J is TRBJ2-2, with TRBD2 matching over 11 bases. With V trimmed by 5 bases and J by 4 bases, 9 bases remained unmatched. The CDR3 contains 17 residues. Germline V gene sequence: CDR1 SSHAT, CDR2 FNYEAQ (reference sequence). The CDR3 DNA reads TGTGCCAGCAGCCCCAGGATAGCGGGAGGGGGCACCGGGGAGCTGTTTTTT. Encoded protein: CASSPRIAGGGTGELFF.

This clonotype was seen a handful of times. The gene calls are TRBV9 and TRBJ1-2; 7 nucleotides agree with TRBD1. Germline values: CDR1 SGDLS, CDR2 YYNGEE. The CDR3 has 16 amino acids. Germline trimming cut 4 bases from V and 2 bases from J; bases unmatched to any gene: 11. The CDR3 sequence is CASSILPGQRNYGYTF. The CDR3 DNA reads as TGTGCCAGCAGCATCTTACCGGGACAGAGGAACTATGGCTACACCTTC.

This clonotype turned up a few times. The gene calls are TRBV10-3 and TRBJ1-2; TRBD1 is a possible D gene (6 bases). Germline CDR1 and CDR2: ENHRY and SYGVKD. The CDR3 has 15 residues. Trimming took off 2 bases at V and 4 bases at J, with 14 bases between the two ends. The CDR3 sequence: CAISEPLQGFYGYTF. DNA of the CDR3: TGTGCCATCAGTGAGCCACTACAGGGCTTCTATGGCTACACCTTC.

This clonotype occurred a few times. This chain joins TRBV3-1 and TRBJ1-4; the D gene is possibly TRBD1 (5 bases). The ends were cut back, 4 bases at V and 5 bases at J, with 11 bases in the middle. The CDR3 spans 14 residues. Germline CDR1 reads LGHDT; CDR2 reads YNNKEL (reference sequence). The CDR3 nucleotides read TGTGCCAGCAGCCCGGGACCGTGGAATGAAAAACTGTTTTTT. This codes for CASSPGPWNEKLFF.

The genes are TRBV21-1 and TRBJ1-1; the table's D call, TRBD1, has no DNA check behind it. TRBV21-1 constitutes a pseudogene. This CDR3 is 18 amino acids long. The chain's CDR3 is CASSTLRDTISMNTEAFF. CDR3 coding DNA: TGTGCCAGCAGCACACTCCGGGACACAATTTCCATGAACACTGAAGCTTTCTTT.

This clonotype has ten or more counts. V gene TRBV12-3 or TRBV12-4 combines with J gene TRBJ2-7; tentatively, D is TRBD1 (6 bases). Trimming stripped 4 bases from V and 5 bases from J, with 12 bases between. The CDR3 spans 13 residues. The CDR3 region is CASSWGLRNEQYF. The CDR3 nucleotides are TGTGCCAGCAGTTGGGGGCTCAGAAACGAGCAGTACTTC.

This clonotype was picked up a small number of times. The chain combines TRBV25-1 with TRBJ2-2, with D perhaps TRBD2 (7 bases). V was cut by 3 bases and J by 3 bases, with 11 bases left in between. The CDR3 has 15 residues. From germline, CDR1 is MGHDK and CDR2 SYGVNS. The CDR3 sequence: CASSDGRGHTGELFF. CDR3 nucleotides: TGTGCCAGCAGTGATGGGCGGGGGCACACCGGGGAGCTGTTTTTT. The full variable domain, its missing parts supplied by reference TRBV25-1 and TRBJ2-2, is EADIYQTPRYLVIGTGKKITLECSQTMGHDKMYWYQQDPGMELHLIHYSYGVNSTEKGDLSSESTVSRIRTEHFPLTLESARPSHTSQYLCASSDGRGHTGELFFGEGSRLTVL.

The rearrangement uses TRBV5-8 and TRBJ2-5, with 7 bases aligning to TRBD2. The CDR3 extends over 16 amino acids. V was pared by 0 bases and J by 5 bases, with 10 bases of the junction left unmatched. Germline CDR1 SGHTS, CDR2 YDEGEE. The CDR3 nucleotides are TGTGCCAGCAGCTTGGGTGTGGGGAGCGGGATCGAGACCCAGTACTTC. Translating gives CASSLGVGSGIETQYF.

This clonotype came up a few times. V gene TRBV20-1 combines with J gene TRBJ2-1; 9 nucleotides align to TRBD2. Trimming took 1 base from V and 4 from J; bases not matched to a gene: 14. Germline lookup yields CDR1 DFQATT and CDR2 SNEGSKA (reference sequence). The CDR3 contains 18 residues. The CDR3 is CSARAQPIAGEEYNEQFF. The CDR3 DNA sequence: TGCAGTGCTAGAGCCCAACCAATAGCGGGGGAGGAGTACAATGAGCAGTTCTTC.

J is TRBJ2-3 and V is TRBV12-3 or TRBV12-4, with a tentative D call TRBD1 (6 bases). With 6 bases removed from V and 4 bases from J, the gap between germline ends came to 14 bases. This CDR3 is 14 amino acids long. CDR3 in amino acids: CASRSDRRADTQYF. CDR3 nucleotides: TGTGCCAGCAGATCTGACAGGCGGGCAGATACGCAGTATTTT.

This CDR3 reads CASSTPGTGHGYTF. The CDR3 DNA reads TGTGCCAGCAGCACACCCGGGACAGGGCATGGCTACACCTTC. This chain connects TRBV5-6 to TRBJ1-2; 9 nucleotides agree with TRBD1. This CDR3 has 14 amino acids. The V and J ends lost 4 bases and 6 bases, in that order; junction bases with no gene match: 7. Germline V gene lookup returns CDR1 SGHDT and CDR2 YYEEEE.

The chain joins TRBV28 to TRBJ1-5; a possible D gene is TRBD1 (6 bases). Germline V gene data show CDR1 as MDHEN and CDR2 as SYDVKM. V was cut by 2 bases and J by 1 base, with 18 bases left in between. CDR3 size: 18 residues. The CDR3 DNA reads as TGTGCCAGCAGTTTAATTGTTGGCGGGGGCCGGAGCAATCAGCCCCAGCATTTT. It translates to CASSLIVGGGRSNQPQHF.

Only a few counts were recorded for this clonotype. The chain employs TRBV3-1 and TRBJ2-2; possibly TRBD1 for D (6 bases). V lost 0 bases, J lost 4 bases, and 9 bases lay in between. Germline V CDR1 and CDR2: LGHDT, YNNKEL (reference sequence). This CDR3 region has 15 residues. CDR3 protein: CASSQDHRATGELFF. CDR3 bases: TGTGCCAGCAGCCAAGATCACAGGGCCACCGGGGAGCTGTTTTTT.